This T cell receptor beta chain was documented in a study of blood T cell repertoires in COVID-19. Study summary: Collection of acute and convalescent COVID-19 samples took place in the United States, Italy and Spain.

Authors' data handling: Amplification of reference gene primers provided the estimated nucleated cell counts. The method was immunoSEQ multiplex PCR; TCRdb's version includes in-frame clones alone and lacks a portion of them. V and J calls and clone size follow that table, whereas D and trimming were derived from the DNA. The table lists approximately 170,000 clones, 85% to 90% of them singletons. Trimming took off 0 bases at V and 5 bases at J, with 12 bases between the two ends. Germline assignment: CDR1 SGHRS and CDR2 YFSETQ. CDR3 size: 14 residues. This clonotype was sampled from a man aged 50 to 59 who had recovered from COVID-19. Material for sequencing was peripheral blood. This chain connects TRBV5-1 to TRBJ2-7, with TRBD1 as a possible D gene (6 bases). CDR3 in DNA: TGCGCCAGCAGCTTGGGCAGGGGCGTCGACGAGCAGTACTTC. Amino acid sequence: CASSLGRGVDEQYF.